One sample yielded the 30 T cell receptor beta chains listed below, sequenced in a study of blood T cell repertoires in COVID-19. This table comes from immunoSEQ multiplex PCR, and its TCRdb copy is limited to in-frame clones, with some not included. The repertoire holds 20,000 to 25,000 clones, 73% seen once, with around 21% in the top ten. Material for sequencing was peripheral blood. The receptors here all came from a human donor in a cohort sampled during active or convalescent COVID-19.

The CDR3, as DNA: TGTGCCAGCAGTTTGGCGGCAAGGACGGGGGGCAATCAGCCCCAGCATTTT. Translating gives CASSLAARTGGNQPQHF. The V and J genes are TRBV28 and TRBJ1-5; possibly TRBD1 for D (5 bases). Germline CDR1 and CDR2: MDHEN and SYDVKM. Between the trimmed V and J ends, which lost 3 bases and 2 bases, there was a span of 17 bases. The CDR3 is made up of 17 amino acids.

The chain has TRBV19 and TRBJ2-1; the match to TRBD1 covers 7 bases. Germline-derived CDR1 and CDR2 are LNHDA and SQIVND (reference sequence). CDR3 length equals 18 residues. The V gene end was trimmed by 6 bases and the J gene end by 0 bases; junction bases not matched to a gene: 14. CDR3: CASRRPGQQMSSYNEQFF. The CDR3 bases are TGTGCCAGTAGAAGACCGGGACAGCAAATGAGCTCCTACAATGAGCAGTTCTTC.

The chain couples TRBV5-4 to TRBJ2-3, with TRBD2 matching over 10 bases. CDR1 is SGHNT and CDR2 is YYREEE in the germline V gene (reference sequence). The CDR3 has 15 residues. V lost 5 bases and J lost 4; bases outside the gene matches: 7. The CDR3 reads CASRFLAGEADTQYF. DNA for the CDR3: TGTGCCAGCAGGTTTCTAGCGGGAGAGGCAGATACGCAGTATTTT.

The chain employs TRBV3-1 (or the pseudogene TRBV3-2) and TRBJ2-1; TRBD2 matches 11 bases. Germline values: CDR1 LGHDT, CDR2 YNNKEL (reference sequence). The CDR3 runs 16 residues. Unmatched junction bases numbered 8, after V lost 0 bases and J lost 10 bases. The CDR3 sequence: CASSQEIGLAGGEQFF. In DNA, the CDR3 is TGTGCCAGCAGCCAAGAAATAGGGCTAGCGGGGGGCGAGCAGTTCTTC.

The chain carries TRBV28 and TRBJ2-1; the match to TRBD2 covers 11 bases. The CDR3 runs 15 residues. Germline V gene lookup returns CDR1 MDHEN and CDR2 SYDVKM. V shed 6 bases, J shed 3 bases, and the junction held 4 bases outside the gene matches. CDR3 amino acids: CASSLGLAVYNEQFF. The CDR3 bases are TGTGCCAGCAGCCTGGGACTAGCGGTCTACAATGAGCAGTTCTTC.

The V and J genes are TRBV27 and TRBJ1-6; 9 nucleotides align to TRBD1. After removal of 5 bases from V and 9 bases from J, the junction contained 5 bases not matched to a gene. Germline loops: CDR1 MNHEY, CDR2 SMNVEV (reference sequence). The CDR3 spans 14 residues. Here the CDR3 DNA reads TGTGCCAGCAGTGCCGGGACAGGGCCTTCACCCCTCCACTTT. The encoded protein is CASSAGTGPSPLHF.

The chain employs TRBV15 and TRBJ2-7; D possibly corresponds to TRBD1 (6 bases). V gave up 5 bases and J gave up 0 bases, with 11 bases separating them. CDR3 length: 14 residues. CDR1 is LNHNV, CDR2 YYDKDF, per germline (reference sequence). The CDR3 bases are TGTGCCACCAGCTCCAGGGGCCCCTCCTACGAGCAGTACTTC. Translated, it gives CATSSRGPSYEQYF.

The CDR3, as DNA: TGTGCCAGCAGCCGGGACAGGGGGATCGGCTTGTATTTT. Its translation is CASSRDRGIGLYF. The chain employs TRBV7-9 and TRBJ1-3; 11 bases align to TRBD1. Per the germline V gene, CDR1 is SEHNR and CDR2 is FQNEAQ (reference sequence). J gave up 16 bases and V 5 bases, and 10 bases lay outside the gene matches. There are 13 residues in the CDR3.

J is TRBJ1-3 and V is TRBV19, with 8 bases that match TRBD1. The CDR3 consists of 17 residues. Germline V gene lookup returns CDR1 LNHDA and CDR2 SQIVND (reference sequence). The trim removed 6 bases at V and 0 bases at J, leaving 10 bases unmatched. The CDR3 coding sequence is TGTGCCAGTAGGAGCCAGGGACAGGACCTCTCTGGAAACACCATATATTTT. It codes for CASRSQGQDLSGNTIYF.

The chain couples TRBV11-2 to TRBJ2-5; unclear D gene. V was cut by 5 bases and J by 4 bases, with 11 bases left in between. CDR1 and CDR2 from the germline V gene are SGHAT and FQNNGV. This CDR3 has 13 amino acids. The CDR3 DNA reads as TGTGCCAGCAGCCGCCCCGTCGGAGAGACCCAGTACTTC. Its protein product is CASSRPVGETQYF.

This chain connects TRBV5-4 to TRBJ2-5, with 7 bases that match TRBD2. J lost 4 bases, V lost 5 bases, and 17 bases had no gene match. In germline, CDR1 is SGHNT, CDR2 YYREEE (reference sequence). This CDR3 comprises 17 residues. For the CDR3, the DNA is TGTGCCAGCAGTTCCGACGAAGCGGGACGGGCGGCAGAGACCCAGTACTTC. Its protein is CASSSDEAGRAAETQYF. Using reference TRBV5-4 and TRBJ2-5 for the parts outside the CDR3, the full variable domain is ETGVTQSPTHLIKTRGQQVTLRCSSQSGHNTVSWYQQALGQGPQFIFQYYREEENGRGNFPPRFSGLQFPNYSSELNVNALELDDSALYLCASSSDEAGRAAETQYFGPGTRLLVL.

The rearrangement joins TRBV27 to TRBJ1-1, with 9 bases aligning to TRBD1. With V trimmed by 5 bases and J by 1 base, 5 bases remained unmatched. Germline V lookup: CDR1 MNHEY, CDR2 SMNVEV (reference sequence). The CDR3 spans 15 residues. In nucleotides, the CDR3 is TGTGCCAGCAGTGTAGGGACAGGGCGGAACACTGAAGCTTTCTTT. This sequence encodes CASSVGTGRNTEAFF.

The V call is TRBV27, the J call TRBJ1-2, with D unclear. The germline V gene encodes CDR1 MNHEY and CDR2 SMNVEV (reference sequence). Trimming took off 2 bases at V and 0 bases at J, with 7 bases between the two ends. The CDR3 runs 14 residues. DNA of the CDR3: TGTGCCAGCAGTTTACCGAGAACTAACTATGGCTACACCTTC. Translated: CASSLPRTNYGYTF.

The chain is built from TRBV7-8 and TRBJ2-7; 12 bases line up with TRBD2. V gave up 0 bases and J gave up 3 bases; unmatched junction bases: 3. Germline V gene lookup returns CDR1 SGHVS and CDR2 FQNEAQ. This CDR3 contains 16 residues. The CDR3 coding sequence is TGTGCCAGCAGCTTAGCGGGACTAGCGGGTAACTACGAGCAGTACTTC. Its protein is CASSLAGLAGNYEQYF.

The rearrangement joins TRBV6-2 or TRBV6-3 to TRBJ2-3; 12 nucleotides agree with TRBD2. This CDR3 has 17 amino acids. Per the germline V gene, CDR1 is MNHEY and CDR2 is SVGEGT. The J segment lost 2 bases and the V segment lost 0 bases, leaving 3 bases of the junction unmatched. The CDR3 loop reads CASSYSTSGSFTDTQYF. The CDR3 region has the DNA TGTGCCAGCAGTTACTCGACTAGCGGGAGTTTCACAGATACGCAGTATTTT.

The rearrangement links TRBV2 to TRBJ2-7, with TRBD2 matching over 13 bases. V shed 5 bases, J shed 6 bases, and the junction held 7 bases outside the gene matches. CDR1 SNHLY and CDR2 FYNNEI come from the germline V gene. The CDR3 contains 15 residues. CDR3 sequence (DNA): TGTGCCAGCAGTACCCGGACTAGCGGGAGCGGCGAGCAGTACTTC. Translation: CASSTRTSGSGEQYF.

The chain couples TRBV6-6 to TRBJ1-3; 7 bases agree with TRBD1. Germline V gene lookup returns CDR1 MNHNY and CDR2 SVGAGI (reference sequence). The CDR3 runs 16 residues. With V trimmed by 3 bases and J by 0 bases, 5 bases remained unmatched. CDR3 sequence: CASSYPGTDSGNTIYF. DNA for the CDR3: TGTGCCAGCAGTTATCCCGGGACAGACTCTGGAAACACCATATATTTT.

The chain has TRBV4-1 and TRBJ2-7; D unclear. The CDR3 is 14 residues long. V was trimmed by 0 bases and J by 8 bases, leaving 14 bases between them. Germline-derived CDR1 and CDR2 are MGHRA and YSYEKL. CDR3 protein: CASSQELSGRKQYF. CDR3 DNA: TGCGCCAGCAGCCAAGAATTGTCAGGCCGAAAGCAGTACTTC.

The V call is TRBV25-1, the J call TRBJ2-7; TRBD2 agrees at 14 bases. The CDR3 covers 16 residues. Germline CDR1 and CDR2: MGHDK and SYGVNS. Trimming removed 6 bases from V and 2 bases from J; junction bases left unmatched: 6. Here the CDR3 DNA reads TGTGCCAGCAGCCTAGGGGGACTAGCGGGAGCCTACGAGCAGTACTTC. Translated: CASSLGGLAGAYEQYF.

This chain connects TRBV5-1 to TRBJ2-7; D remains unclear. Germline assignment: CDR1 SGHRS and CDR2 YFSETQ. V was shortened by 1 base and J by 5 bases, with 7 bases between the two germline ends. The CDR3 totals 12 residues. The CDR3 bases are TGCGCCAGCAGCTTGTTTCCCGACGAGCAGTACTTC. Its translation: CASSLFPDEQYF.

The CDR3 protein is CANKEGEGVYGYTF. CDR3 in DNA: TGTGCCAACAAAGAGGGTGAGGGTGTCTATGGCTACACCTTC. This chain uses TRBV2 with TRBJ1-2; D is unclear. Germline V gene data show CDR1 as SNHLY and CDR2 as FYNNEI. CDR3 length: 14 residues. The V end was cut by 10 bases, the J end by 4 bases, with 19 bases between.

The rearrangement links TRBV9 to TRBJ1-5, with 10 bases identical to TRBD1. Trimming removed 5 bases from V and 15 bases from J; junction bases left unmatched: 8. Germline V CDR1 and CDR2: SGDLS, YYNGEE. The CDR3 is made up of 12 amino acids. CDR3 amino acids: CASRGPGQGRHF. CDR3 DNA sequence: TGTGCCAGCAGAGGTCCGGGACAGGGGAGGCATTTT.

As DNA, the CDR3 is TGTGCCACTTCCGTACTAGCGGACACCGGGGAGCTGTTTTTT. As protein: CATSVLADTGELFF. The chain joins TRBV27 to TRBJ2-2, with TRBD2 identical over 8 bases. The J segment lost 3 bases and the V segment lost 10 bases, leaving 7 bases of the junction unmatched. The germline V gene has CDR1 MNHEY and CDR2 SMNVEV (reference sequence). The CDR3 covers 14 residues.

This clone turned up a few times. The V and J genes are TRBV10-3 and TRBJ1-2, with TRBD1 as a possible D gene (5 bases). CDR3 length equals 13 residues. Trimming left V 3 bases short and J 1 base short, with 6 bases between. Germline-derived CDR1 and CDR2 are ENHRY and SYGVKD. In nucleotides, the CDR3 is TGTGCCATCAGTGAAAGGGGTAACTATGGCTACACCTTC. It codes for CAISERGNYGYTF.

The chain carries TRBV29-1 and TRBJ1-4; TRBD1 agrees at 12 bases. Germline CDR1 and CDR2: SQVTM and ANQGSEA. With V trimmed by 4 bases and J by 7 bases, 7 bases remained unmatched. This CDR3 comprises 15 residues. The CDR3 reads CSVGGDRGRVEKLFF. The CDR3 nucleotides read TGCAGCGTTGGAGGGGACAGGGGGCGCGTTGAAAAACTGTTTTTT. The whole variable domain, filled in from reference TRBV29-1 and TRBJ1-4, reads SAVISQKPSRDICQRGTSLTIQCQVDSQVTMMFWYRQQPGQSLTLIATANQGSEATYESGFVIDKFPISRPNLTFSTLTVSNMSPEDSSIYLCSVGGDRGRVEKLFFGSGTQLSVL.

This clone came up a few times. The chain uses TRBV19 and TRBJ2-7; D may be TRBD1 (6 bases). Germline assignment: CDR1 LNHDA and CDR2 SQIVND (reference sequence). The CDR3 length is 17 residues. The germline V and J ends were trimmed by 6 bases and 5 bases, with 26 bases remaining between them. The CDR3 region has the DNA TGTGCCAGTAGCCAAGGGGCTAGTCGCAGGGGAAGGAACGAGCAGTACTTC. Its translation: CASSQGASRRGRNEQYF.

This sequence joins TRBV5-6 and TRBJ2-3; TRBD1 matches at 8 bases. This CDR3 region has 17 residues. Germline V lookup: CDR1 SGHDT, CDR2 YYEEEE. Losses at the gene ends were 1 base for V and 5 bases for J; bases not matched to a gene: 12. The CDR3 bases are TGTGCCAGCAGCTTGTTGGGGCAGGGGGCGCGTGGAGATACGCAGTATTTT. Protein product: CASSLLGQGARGDTQYF.

The rearrangement uses TRBV7-8 and TRBJ2-1; 10 bases map to TRBD2. This CDR3 comprises 14 residues. Germline CDR1 is SGHVS and CDR2 is FQNEAQ. Trimming at V came to 7 bases and at J to 14 bases, leaving 14 bases not matched to a gene. In DNA, the CDR3 is TGTGCCAGCACCCCGAGCCCAGCGGGAGGGGGTAAGTTCTTC. Residues: CASTPSPAGGGKFF.

Ten or more counts support this clone. This rearrangement joins TRBV7-8 to TRBJ2-7; no reliable D call. The CDR3 is 15 residues long. Germline lookup yields CDR1 SGHVS and CDR2 FQNEAQ. Trimming removed 1 base from V and 3 bases from J, with 13 bases in between. CDR3: CASSLEQTLHYEQYF. In DNA form, the CDR3 reads TGTGCCAGCAGCTTAGAACAGACCTTGCACTACGAGCAGTACTTC.

V and J are TRBV14 and TRBJ1-4; possibly TRBD1 for D (6 bases). The CDR3 has 14 amino acids. Germline CDR1 is SGHDN and CDR2 is FVKESK. The germline V and J ends were trimmed by 3 bases and 13 bases, with 18 bases remaining between them. The CDR3, as DNA: TGTGCCAGCAGCCACCTCTCCTGGGAGGGGGGACTGTTTTTT. This codes for CASSHLSWEGGLFF.